This T cell receptor beta chain was sequenced during a study of T cells after posttransplantation cyclophosphamide. Assay used: immunoSEQ multiplex PCR; TCRdb lists only in-frame clones, some missing. The sample records 8,500 to 13,000 clones, approximately 89% being singletons. Cyclophosphamide on days +3 and +4 followed busulfan-fludarabine conditioning and a marrow graft. CDR3 length: 14 residues. In germline, CDR1 is MNHNY, CDR2 SVGAGI (reference sequence). V lost 7 bases to trimming and J lost 1 base, with 13 bases between them. The sequence derives from a young adult male patient who received an allogeneic stem cell transplant from a related donor, was CMV-positive, and had acute GVHD only. The graft donor may have given rise to some T cells. The sequencing used CD4+ T cells sorted from PBMCs, collected after allogeneic stem cell transplant with posttransplant cyclophosphamide. The chain uses TRBV6-6 and TRBJ1-1; D gene ambiguous. CDR3 in DNA: TGTGCCAGCACCTCACCAGAGGGGAACACTGAAGCTTTCTTT. Protein: CASTSPEGNTEAFF.